This T cell receptor (beta chain) was identified during a study of blood T cell repertoires in COVID-19. The table came from immunoSEQ multiplex PCR; TCRdb's copy has only in-frame clones and leaves some out. The table includes 80,000 to 95,000 clones, roughly 89% detected once. With V trimmed by 6 bases and J by 4 bases, 8 bases remained unmatched. Germline V gene sequence: CDR1 MNHEY, CDR2 SMNVEV (reference sequence). The CDR3 extends over 15 amino acids. Sequencing was done on a sample of peripheral blood. The receptor was derived from a man in his fifties or sixties with active or convalescent COVID-19. The chain recombines TRBV27 with TRBJ2-1; TRBD2 matches 8 bases. The chain's CDR3 is CASSRTSWNYNEQFF. Here the CDR3 DNA reads TGTGCCAGCAGCCGGACTAGCTGGAATTACAATGAGCAGTTCTTC.